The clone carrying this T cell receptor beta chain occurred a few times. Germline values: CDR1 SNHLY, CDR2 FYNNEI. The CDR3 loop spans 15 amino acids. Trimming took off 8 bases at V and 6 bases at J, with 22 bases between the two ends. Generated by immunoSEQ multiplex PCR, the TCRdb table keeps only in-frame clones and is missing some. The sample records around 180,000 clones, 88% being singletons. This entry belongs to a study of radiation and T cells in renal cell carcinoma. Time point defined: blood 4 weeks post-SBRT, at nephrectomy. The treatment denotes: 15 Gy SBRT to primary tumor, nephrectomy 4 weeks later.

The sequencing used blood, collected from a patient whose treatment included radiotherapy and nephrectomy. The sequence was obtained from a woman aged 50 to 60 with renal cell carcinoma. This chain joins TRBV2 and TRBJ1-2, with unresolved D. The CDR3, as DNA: TGTGCCAGCGCCCCCGAGGCCCAAACTCCTAATGGCTACACCTTC. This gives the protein CASAPEAQTPNGYTF. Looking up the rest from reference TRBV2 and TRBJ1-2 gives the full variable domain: EPEVTQTPSHQVTQMGQEVILRCVPISNHLYFYWYRQILGQKVEFLVSFYNNEISEKSEIFDDQFSVERPDGSNFTLKIRSTKLEDSAMYFCASAPEAQTPNGYTFGSGTRLTVV.